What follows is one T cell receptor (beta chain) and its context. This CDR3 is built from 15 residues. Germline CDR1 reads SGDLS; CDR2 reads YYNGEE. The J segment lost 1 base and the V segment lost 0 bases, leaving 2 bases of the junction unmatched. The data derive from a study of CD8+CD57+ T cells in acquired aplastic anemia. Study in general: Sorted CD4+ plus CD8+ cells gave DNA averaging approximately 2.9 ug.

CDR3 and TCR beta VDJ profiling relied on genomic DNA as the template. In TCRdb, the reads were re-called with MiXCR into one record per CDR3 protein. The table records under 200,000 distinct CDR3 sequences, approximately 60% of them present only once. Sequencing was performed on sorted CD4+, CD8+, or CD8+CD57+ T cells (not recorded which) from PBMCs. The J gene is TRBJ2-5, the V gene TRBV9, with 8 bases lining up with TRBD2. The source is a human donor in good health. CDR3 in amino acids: CASSVALAAQETQYF. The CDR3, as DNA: TGTGCCAGCAGCGTAGCACTAGCGGCCCAAGAGACCCAGTACTTC.